The clone carrying this T cell receptor beta chain was found a few times. Its antigen is undetermined. These data come from a study of T cells after yellow fever vaccination. General study findings and limits: Among all clonotypes, a small share was observed in both CD4 and CD8 compartments. Secondary responses were weaker yet peaked faster, day 5 versus 15.

V was pared by 1 base and J by 1 base, with 8 bases between. Germline V lookup: CDR1 SGHVS, CDR2 FNYEAQ. CDR3 size: 15 residues. Making TCR cDNA involved 5'RACE template switching, which added UMIs and a universal primer site. TCRdb used MiXCR to reprocess the 5' RACE reads, holding one entry per CDR3 protein. The sample yields approximately 110,000 distinct CDR3 sequences, roughly 8.9% seen once. This sample comprised CD8+ T cells sorted from PBMCs, obtained 45 days after the yellow fever booster vaccination. This receptor was taken from a man aged 25 to 45 who received the YFV17D yellow fever vaccine. The chain recombines TRBV7-6 with TRBJ2-1; D uncertain. The DNA of the CDR3 is TGTGCCAGCAGCTTAGTCTGGGCGTCCTACAATGAGCAGTTCTTC. Its protein is CASSLVWASYNEQFF.